These T cell receptor beta chains were read from a single sample in a study of blood T cells in healthy people across ages. TCRdb itself ran the 5' RACE reads through MiXCR, one entry per CDR3 protein. Altogether 780,000 or so distinct CDR3 sequences are present, roughly 25% being singletons, with the ten largest covering approximately 3.7%. These same data were also listed under a study on T cells of mothers and their children.

The source material was blood. These receptors came from a boy between 5 and 17 years old in good health. The CDR3 runs from the conserved cysteine through the conserved F or W. The order of the fields is J gene, V gene, D gene, clone size, CDR3 protein, CDR3 DNA. D genes are given only for firm matches. Clone size, where shown, is once, few, many, or a class for clones that have expanded.

>TRBJ2-1|TRBV27|TRBD2|few
CASSLSYSGKSNNEQFF
TGTGCCAGCAGTTTATCATATAGCGGGAAGTCGAATAATGAGCAGTTCTTC
>TRBJ2-2|TRBV5-1|-|-
CASSLRGTSNTGELFF
TGCGCCAGCAGCTTGAGGGGGACTTCGAACACCGGGGAGCTGTTTTTT
>TRBJ2-7|TRBV7-6|-|-
CASSLALSGGNEQYF
TGTGCCAGCAGCTTAGCTTTGTCTGGGGGCAACGAGCAGTACTTC
>TRBJ2-1|TRBV24-1|TRBD2|few
CATSDEAGGPNEQFF
TGTGCCACCAGTGATGAAGCGGGAGGGCCCAATGAGCAGTTCTTC
>TRBJ2-3|TRBV7-9|TRBD1|-
CASRSGQGGGTDTQYF
TGTGCCAGCAGATCCGGACAGGGCGGCGGCACAGATACGCAGTATTTT
>TRBJ2-3|TRBV5-1|-|-
CASSLEGSDTQYF
TGCGCCAGCAGCTTGGAGGGATCAGATACGCAGTATTTT
>TRBJ1-2|TRBV28|-|-
CASRSPGNYGYTF
TGTGCCAGCAGAAGCCCAGGGAACTATGGCTACACCTTC
>TRBJ2-3|TRBV20-1|-|few
CSARDLWYGDTDTQYF
TGCAGTGCTAGAGATCTCTGGTACGGGGACACAGATACGCAGTATTTT
>TRBJ2-7|TRBV7-2|-|-
CASSTGLRGYEQYF
TGTGCCAGCAGCACTGGACTCCGTGGCTACGAGCAGTACTTC
>TRBJ2-7|TRBV6-2/TRBV6-3|-|-
CASSYEAETYEQYF
TGTGCCAGCAGTTACGAGGCAGAGACCTACGAGCAGTACTTC
>TRBJ2-1|TRBV27|TRBD2|-
CASRRSGTPVNEQFF
TGTGCCAGTAGACGTAGCGGGACACCGGTGAATGAGCAGTTCTTC
>TRBJ1-4|TRBV27|TRBD1|-
CASTSGTGGEKLFF
TGTGCCAGCACCTCCGGGACAGGAGGGGAAAAACTGTTTTTT
>TRBJ2-5|TRBV6-4|-|few
CASSDSTGETQYF
TGTGCCAGCAGTGACTCGACCGGGGAGACCCAGTACTTC
>TRBJ1-2|TRBV2|TRBD1|few
CASRSGTGGLDYGYTF
TGTGCCAGCAGATCCGGGACAGGGGGCCTTGACTATGGCTACACCTTC
>TRBJ2-7|TRBV7-9|TRBD1|few
CASSLAQGQDEQYF
TGTGCCAGCAGCTTAGCACAGGGACAGGACGAGCAGTACTTC
>TRBJ2-1|TRBV6-5|TRBD2|once
CASSRGGKGGLNEQFF
TGTGCCAGCAGCCGGGGGGGGAAGGGGGGCCTCAATGAGCAGTTCTTC
>TRBJ2-1|TRBV6-6|-|-
CASRRGVYNEQFF
TGTGCCAGCAGGCGCGGGGTCTACAATGAGCAGTTCTTC
>TRBJ1-6|TRBV29-1|-|-
CSVEDQAGRPHF
TGCAGCGTTGAAGATCAGGCAGGGAGGCCCCACTTT
>TRBJ1-5|TRBV6-2/TRBV6-3|-|many
CASKVGSSGNQPQHF
TGTGCCAGCAAGGTCGGGTCGTCTGGCAATCAGCCCCAGCATTTT
>TRBJ1-4|TRBV4-3|-|-
CASSQDIGTNEKLFF
TGCGCCAGCAGCCAAGACATAGGGACCAATGAAAAACTGTTTTTT
>TRBJ1-2|TRBV3-1|-|-
CASSQGSWNTF
TGTGCCAGCAGCCAAGGAAGTTGGAATACCTTC
>TRBJ2-7|TRBV5-1|-|few
CASSSAYTGNEQYF
TGCGCCAGCAGCTCGGCTTATACGGGAAACGAGCAGTACTTC
>TRBJ2-1|TRBV3-1|-|few
CASSQAHFNEQFF
TGTGCCAGCAGCCAAGCGCACTTCAATGAGCAGTTCTTC
>TRBJ2-5|TRBV5-6|-|-
CASSSRIQETQYF
TGTGCCAGCAGCTCTAGGATACAAGAGACCCAGTACTTC
>TRBJ2-1|TRBV4-2|TRBD2|-
CASSPRVDWLAGSTNEQFF
TGTGCCAGCAGCCCCCGAGTGGATTGGTTAGCGGGGTCCACTAATGAGCAGTTCTTC
>TRBJ2-2|TRBV12-5|-|-
CASGLVLSEHTGELFF
TGTGCTAGTGGTTTGGTGTTGTCCGAGCACACCGGGGAGCTGTTTTTT
>TRBJ2-7|TRBV27|-|-
CAGSLSGGFPYEQYF
TGTGCCGGCAGTTTATCGGGGGGCTTTCCCTACGAGCAGTACTTC
>TRBJ2-1|TRBV24-1|TRBD1|few
CATSDTGTEYYNEQFF
TGTGCCACCAGTGATACCGGGACAGAATACTACAATGAGCAGTTCTTC
>TRBJ1-6|TRBV7-3|TRBD1|few
CASSHGDSNSPLHF
TGTGCCAGCAGCCACGGGGACAGCAATTCACCCCTCCACTTT
>TRBJ2-1|TRBV14|-|few
CASSHFGNEQFF
TGTGCCAGCAGCCATTTCGGCAATGAGCAGTTCTTC
>TRBJ2-5|TRBV12-3/TRBV12-4|-|-
CASSLRAEAARYF
TGTGCCAGCAGTTTAAGGGCAGAGGCGGCCCGGTACTTC